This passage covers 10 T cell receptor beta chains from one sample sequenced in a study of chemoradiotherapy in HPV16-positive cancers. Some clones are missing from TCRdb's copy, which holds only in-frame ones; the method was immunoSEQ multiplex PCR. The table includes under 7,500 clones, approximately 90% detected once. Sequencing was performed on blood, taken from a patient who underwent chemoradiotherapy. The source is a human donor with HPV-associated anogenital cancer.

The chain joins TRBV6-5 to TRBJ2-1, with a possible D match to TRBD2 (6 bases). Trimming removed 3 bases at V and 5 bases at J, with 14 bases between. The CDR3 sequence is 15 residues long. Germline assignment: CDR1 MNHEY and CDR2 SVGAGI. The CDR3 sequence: CASSYGRGGHNEQFF. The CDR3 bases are TGTGCCAGCAGTTATGGGCGGGGAGGACACAATGAGCAGTTCTTC.

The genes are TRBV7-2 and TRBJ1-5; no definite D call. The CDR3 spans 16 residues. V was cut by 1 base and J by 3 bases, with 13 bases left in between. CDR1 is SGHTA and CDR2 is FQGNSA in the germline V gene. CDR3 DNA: TGTGCCAGCAGCTTAGTTAGTTCGGGTAACAATCAGCCCCAGCATTTT. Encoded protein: CASSLVSSGNNQPQHF. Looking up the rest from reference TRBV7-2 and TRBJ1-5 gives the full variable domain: GAGVSQSPSNKVTEKGKDVELRCDPISGHTALYWYRQSLGQGLEFLIYFQGNSAPDKSGLPSDRFSAERTGGSVSTLTIQRTQQEDSAVYLCASSLVSSGNNQPQHFGDGTRLSIL.

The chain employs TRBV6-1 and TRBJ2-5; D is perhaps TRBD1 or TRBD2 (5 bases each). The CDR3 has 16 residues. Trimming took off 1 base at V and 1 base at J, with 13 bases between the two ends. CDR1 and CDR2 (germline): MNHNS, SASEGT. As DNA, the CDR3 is TGTGCCAGCAGTGAAGGAGGGGCCGGGCTCCAAGAGACCCAGTACTTC. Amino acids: CASSEGGAGLQETQYF.

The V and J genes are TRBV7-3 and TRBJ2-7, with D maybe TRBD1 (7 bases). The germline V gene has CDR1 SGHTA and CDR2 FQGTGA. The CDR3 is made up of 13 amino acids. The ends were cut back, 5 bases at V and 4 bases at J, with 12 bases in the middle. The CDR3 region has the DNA TGTGCCAGCAGCCAGCAGGGGGGATACGAGCAGTACTTC. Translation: CASSQQGGYEQYF. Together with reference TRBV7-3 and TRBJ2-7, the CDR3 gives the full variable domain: GAGVSQTPSNKVTEKGKYVELRCDPISGHTALYWYRQSLGQGPEFLIYFQGTGAADDSGLPNDRFFAVRPEGSVSTLKIQRTERGDSAVYLCASSQQGGYEQYFGPGTRLTVT.

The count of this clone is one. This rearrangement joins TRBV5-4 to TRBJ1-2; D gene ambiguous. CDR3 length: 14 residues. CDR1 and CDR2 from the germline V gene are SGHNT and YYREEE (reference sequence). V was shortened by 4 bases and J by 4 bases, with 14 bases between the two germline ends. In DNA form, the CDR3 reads TGTGCCAGCAGCCCCCCAAATACCCTCTATGGCTACACCTTC. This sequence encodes CASSPPNTLYGYTF. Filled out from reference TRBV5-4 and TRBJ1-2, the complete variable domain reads ETGVTQSPTHLIKTRGQQVTLRCSSQSGHNTVSWYQQALGQGPQFIFQYYREEENGRGNFPPRFSGLQFPNYSSELNVNALELDDSALYLCASSPPNTLYGYTFGSGTRLTVV.

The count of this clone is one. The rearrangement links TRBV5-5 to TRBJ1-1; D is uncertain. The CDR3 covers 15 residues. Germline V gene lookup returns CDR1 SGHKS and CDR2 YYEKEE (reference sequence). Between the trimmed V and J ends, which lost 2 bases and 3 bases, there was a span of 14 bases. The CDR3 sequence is CASSLGPHDDTEAFF. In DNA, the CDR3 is TGTGCCAGCAGCTTAGGGCCCCATGACGACACTGAAGCTTTCTTT.

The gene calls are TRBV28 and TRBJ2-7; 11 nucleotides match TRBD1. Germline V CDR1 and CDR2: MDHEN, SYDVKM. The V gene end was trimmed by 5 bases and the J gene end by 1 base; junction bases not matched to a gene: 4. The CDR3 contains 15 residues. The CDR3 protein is CASSAGTGGSYEQYF. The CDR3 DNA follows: TGTGCCAGCAGTGCCGGGACAGGGGGGTCCTACGAGCAGTACTTC.

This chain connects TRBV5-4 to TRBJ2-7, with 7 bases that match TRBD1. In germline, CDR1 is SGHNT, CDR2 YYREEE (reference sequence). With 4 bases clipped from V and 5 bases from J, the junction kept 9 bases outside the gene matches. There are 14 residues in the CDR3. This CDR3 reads CASSRPTGAHEQYF. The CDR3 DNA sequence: TGTGCCAGCAGCCGCCCCACAGGGGCCCACGAGCAGTACTTC.

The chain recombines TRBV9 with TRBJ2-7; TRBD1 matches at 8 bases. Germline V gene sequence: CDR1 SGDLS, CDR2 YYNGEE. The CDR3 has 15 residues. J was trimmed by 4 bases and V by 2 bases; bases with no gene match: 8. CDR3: CASSVAGTGYYEQYF. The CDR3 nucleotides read TGTGCCAGCAGCGTGGCTGGGACAGGTTATTACGAGCAGTACTTC.

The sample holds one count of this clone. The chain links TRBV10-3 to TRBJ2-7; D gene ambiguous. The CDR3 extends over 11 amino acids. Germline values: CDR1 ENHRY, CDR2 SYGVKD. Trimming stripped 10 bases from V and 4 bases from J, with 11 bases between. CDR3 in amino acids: CATEESYEQYF. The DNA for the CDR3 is TGTGCCACCGAGGAGTCATACGAGCAGTACTTC.